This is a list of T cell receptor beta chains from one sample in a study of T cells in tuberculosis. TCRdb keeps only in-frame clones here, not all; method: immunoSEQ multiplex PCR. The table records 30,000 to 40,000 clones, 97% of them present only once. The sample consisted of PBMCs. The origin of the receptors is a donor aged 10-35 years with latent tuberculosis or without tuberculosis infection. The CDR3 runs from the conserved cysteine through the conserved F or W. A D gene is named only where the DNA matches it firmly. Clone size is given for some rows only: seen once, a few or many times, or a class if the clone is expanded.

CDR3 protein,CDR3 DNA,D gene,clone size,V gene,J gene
CASSLVSRTDSYEQYF,TGTGCCAGCAGCTTAGTGTCCCGGACAGACTCCTACGAGCAGTACTTC,NA,NA,TRBV7-2,TRBJ2-7
CASSFSLGTVPYEQYF,TGTGCCAGCAGTTTCTCCCTCGGGACAGTCCCCTACGAGCAGTACTTC,TRBD1,NA,TRBV27,TRBJ2-7
CASSPPRTSGYEQFF,TGTGCCAGCAGCCCCCCACGAACTAGCGGCTATGAGCAGTTCTTC,TRBD2,NA,TRBV6-6,TRBJ2-1
CASSLGGREPSGNQPQHF,TGTGCCAGCAGCTTAGGAGGTAGGGAGCCGAGTGGCAATCAGCCCCAGCATTTT,NA,NA,TRBV7-9,TRBJ1-5
CASRIPGTLKTQYF,TGTGCCAGCCGCATTCCCGGGACTTTAAAGACCCAGTACTTC,NA,NA,TRBV28,TRBJ2-5
CASSQEGQIANTGELFF,TGTGCCAGCAGCCAAGAGGGGCAGATAGCGAACACCGGGGAGCTGTTTTTT,NA,NA,TRBV14,TRBJ2-2
CASSPPTTSGRAMGIEQFF,TGTGCCAGCAGCCCCCCTACCACTAGCGGGAGGGCCATGGGTATCGAGCAGTTCTTC,TRBD2,medium-sized,TRBV7-9,TRBJ2-1
CASSSLTGQYQETQYF,TGTGCCAGCAGTTCTTTAACGGGACAGTACCAAGAGACCCAGTACTTC,TRBD1,NA,TRBV7-9,TRBJ2-5
CASSQDLGSTEAFF,TGCGCCAGCAGCCAAGATTTAGGGAGTACTGAAGCTTTCTTT,NA,NA,TRBV4-1,TRBJ1-1
CASRPLARAGTGELFF,TGCGCCAGCAGACCCCTCGCCCGGGCGGGGACCGGGGAGCTGTTTTTT,NA,NA,TRBV5-1,TRBJ2-2
CASSPSSTGVKARWDHGYTF,TGTGCCAGTAGTCCCAGCAGTACAGGGGTGAAGGCGCGATGGGATCATGGCTACACCTTC,TRBD1,NA,TRBV19,TRBJ1-2
CASSLSTSGYEQYF,TGTGCCAGCTCGCTGTCGACTAGCGGCTACGAGCAGTACTTC,TRBD2,once,TRBV18,TRBJ2-7
CASRYGTDNEQFF,TGTGCCAGCAGATATGGGACAGACAATGAGCAGTTCTTC,TRBD1,NA,TRBV6-5,TRBJ2-1
CASSHKLPDRGRVSTEAFF,TGTGCCAGCAGTCACAAGCTCCCGGACAGGGGGCGCGTATCCACTGAAGCTTTCTTT,TRBD1,NA,TRBV28,TRBJ1-1
CATSRARDRGFHEQYF,TGTGCCACCAGCAGAGCACGGGACAGGGGTTTCCACGAGCAGTACTTC,TRBD1,NA,TRBV15,TRBJ2-7